The text below deals with one T cell receptor beta chain. The study recruited people aged roughly 18 to 95 years across about two dozen US areas. Participants reported their clinical history, and cohort assignment relied on those reports. This sample was included in a study of blood T cell repertoires in COVID-19. Looking at the study overall: The samples span acute and convalescent COVID-19 from the United States, Italy and Spain. The cDNA or gDNA used as material had been derived from T cells, B-cell-depleted T cells, or PBMCs.

The repertoire was sequenced with immunoSEQ multiplex PCR; TCRdb's copy has only in-frame clones and lacks some. The data show more than 350,000 clones, around 89% seen once. The TCR sequence derives from a man between 18 and 29 years old who had recovered from COVID-19. Sequencing was carried out using PBMCs or T cells enriched from blood (not recorded which).

The CDR3 is CATSDLRTSGFSEQFF. CDR3 DNA: TGTGCCACCAGTGATTTGAGGACTAGCGGGTTTAGTGAGCAGTTCTTC. The rearrangement links TRBV24-1 to TRBJ2-1; TRBD2 matches at 11 bases. Germline V lookup: CDR1 KGHDR, CDR2 SFDVKD. This CDR3 comprises 16 residues. The J segment lost 9 bases and the V segment lost 0 bases, leaving 6 bases of the junction unmatched.